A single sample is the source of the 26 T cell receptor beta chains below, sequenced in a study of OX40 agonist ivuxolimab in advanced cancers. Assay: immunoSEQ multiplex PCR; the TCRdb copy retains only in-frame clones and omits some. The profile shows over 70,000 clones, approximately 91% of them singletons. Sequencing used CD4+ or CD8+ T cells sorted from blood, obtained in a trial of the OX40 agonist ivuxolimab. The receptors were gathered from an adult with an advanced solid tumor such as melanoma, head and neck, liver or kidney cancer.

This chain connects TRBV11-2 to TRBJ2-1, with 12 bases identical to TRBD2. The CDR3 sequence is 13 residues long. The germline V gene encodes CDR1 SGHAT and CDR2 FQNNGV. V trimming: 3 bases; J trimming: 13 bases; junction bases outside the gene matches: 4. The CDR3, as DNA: TGTGCCAGCAGCTTTACTAGCGGGGGGAGACAGTTCTTC. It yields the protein CASSFTSGGRQFF.

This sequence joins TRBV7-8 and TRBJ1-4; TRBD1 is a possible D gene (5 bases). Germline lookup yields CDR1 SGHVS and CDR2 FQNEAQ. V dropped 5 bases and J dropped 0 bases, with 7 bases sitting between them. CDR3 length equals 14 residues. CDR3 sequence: CASSGGATNEKLFF. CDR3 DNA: TGTGCCAGCAGCGGGGGGGCAACTAATGAAAAACTGTTTTTT.

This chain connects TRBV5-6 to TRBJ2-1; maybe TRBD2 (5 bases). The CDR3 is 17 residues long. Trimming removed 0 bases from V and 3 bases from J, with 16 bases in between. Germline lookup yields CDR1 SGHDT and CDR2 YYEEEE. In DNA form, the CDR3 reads TGTGCCAGCAGCTTGGGCTTGCGGGCAATGGTCTACAATGAGCAGTTCTTC. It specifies CASSLGLRAMVYNEQFF.

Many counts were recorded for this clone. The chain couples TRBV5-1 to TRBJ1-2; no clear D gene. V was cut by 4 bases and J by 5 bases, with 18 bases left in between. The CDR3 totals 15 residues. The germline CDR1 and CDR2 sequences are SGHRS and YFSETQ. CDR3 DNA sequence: TGCGCCAGCAGCCCCGGTGGTGGAGGCGGATATGGCTACACCTTC. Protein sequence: CASSPGGGGGYGYTF. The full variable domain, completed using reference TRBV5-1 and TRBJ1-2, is KAGVTQTPRYLIKTRGQQVTLSCSPISGHRSVSWYQQTPGQGLQFLFEYFSETQRNKGNFPGRFSGRQFSNSRSEMNVSTLELGDSALYLCASSPGGGGGYGYTFGSGTRLTVV.

The CDR3 DNA sequence: TGTGCCAGTAGTATAGGGTCAACAGCTAACTATGGCTACACCTTC. Translation gives CASSIGSTANYGYTF. The gene calls are TRBV19 and TRBJ1-2, with D hard to call. The germline V gene encodes CDR1 LNHDA and CDR2 SQIVND (reference sequence). The CDR3 contains 15 residues. V gave up 1 base and J gave up 0 bases, with 9 bases separating them. Complete variable domain (other parts from reference TRBV19 and TRBJ1-2): DGGITQSPKYLFRKEGQNVTLSCEQNLNHDAMYWYRQDPGQGLRLIYYSQIVNDFQKGDIAEGYSVSREKKESFPLTVTSAQKNPTAFYLCASSIGSTANYGYTFGSGTRLTVV.

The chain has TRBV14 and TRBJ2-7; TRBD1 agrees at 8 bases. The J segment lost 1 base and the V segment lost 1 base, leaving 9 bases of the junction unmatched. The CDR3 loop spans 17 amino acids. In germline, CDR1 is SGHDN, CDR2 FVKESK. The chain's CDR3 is CASSQVVTGDFSYEQYF. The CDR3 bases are TGTGCCAGCAGCCAAGTGGTGACAGGGGATTTTTCCTACGAGCAGTACTTC.

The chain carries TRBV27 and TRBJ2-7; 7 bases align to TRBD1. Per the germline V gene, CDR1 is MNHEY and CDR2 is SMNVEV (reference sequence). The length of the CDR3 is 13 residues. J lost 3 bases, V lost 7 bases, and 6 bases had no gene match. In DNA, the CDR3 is TGTGCCAGCAAGAAACAGGGGCTCTACGAGCAGTACTTC. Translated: CASKKQGLYEQYF.

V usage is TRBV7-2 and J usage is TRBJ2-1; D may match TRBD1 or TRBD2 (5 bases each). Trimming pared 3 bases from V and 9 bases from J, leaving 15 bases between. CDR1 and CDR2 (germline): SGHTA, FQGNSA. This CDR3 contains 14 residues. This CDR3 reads CASSFNAQRGEQFF. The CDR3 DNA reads TGTGCCAGCAGCTTCAATGCCCAGAGGGGTGAGCAGTTCTTC. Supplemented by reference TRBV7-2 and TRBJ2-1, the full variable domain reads GAGVSQSPSNKVTEKGKDVELRCDPISGHTALYWYRQSLGQGLEFLIYFQGNSAPDKSGLPSDRFSAERTGGSVSTLTIQRTQQEDSAVYLCASSFNAQRGEQFFGPGTRLTVL.

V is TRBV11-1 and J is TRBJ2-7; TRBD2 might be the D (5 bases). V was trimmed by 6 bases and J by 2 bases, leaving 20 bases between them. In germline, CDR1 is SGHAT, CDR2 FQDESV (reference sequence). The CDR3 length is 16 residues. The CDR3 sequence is CASRRRSEGPTYEQYF. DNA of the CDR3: TGTGCCAGCAGGCGTAGGTCAGAGGGCCCTACCTACGAGCAGTACTTC.

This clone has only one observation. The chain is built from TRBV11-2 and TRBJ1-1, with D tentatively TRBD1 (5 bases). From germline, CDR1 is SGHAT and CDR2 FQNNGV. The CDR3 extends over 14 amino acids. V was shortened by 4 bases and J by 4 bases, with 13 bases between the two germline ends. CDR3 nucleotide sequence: TGTGCCAGCAGCTCCTCACACGGGGGCACTGAAGCTTTCTTT. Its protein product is CASSSSHGGTEAFF.

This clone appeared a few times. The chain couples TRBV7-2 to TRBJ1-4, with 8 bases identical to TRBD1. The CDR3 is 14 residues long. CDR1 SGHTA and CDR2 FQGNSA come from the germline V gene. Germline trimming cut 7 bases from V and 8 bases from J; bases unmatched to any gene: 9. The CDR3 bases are TGTGCCAGCACCCTGACAGGGGCTGGGGAAAAACTGTTTTTT. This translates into CASTLTGAGEKLFF.

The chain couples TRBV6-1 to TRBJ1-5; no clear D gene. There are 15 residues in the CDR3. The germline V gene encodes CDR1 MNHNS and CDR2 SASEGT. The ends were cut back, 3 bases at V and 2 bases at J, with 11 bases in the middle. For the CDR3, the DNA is TGTGCCAGCAGTGATTCCGGGTATGGCAATCAGCCCCAGCATTTT. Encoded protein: CASSDSGYGNQPQHF.

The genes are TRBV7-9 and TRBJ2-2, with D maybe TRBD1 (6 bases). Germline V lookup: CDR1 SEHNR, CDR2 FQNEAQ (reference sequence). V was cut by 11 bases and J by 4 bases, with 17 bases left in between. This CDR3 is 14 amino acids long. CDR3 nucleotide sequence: TGTGCCCTCCAACAGGGAAGGAGCACCGGGGAGCTGTTTTTT. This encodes CALQQGRSTGELFF.

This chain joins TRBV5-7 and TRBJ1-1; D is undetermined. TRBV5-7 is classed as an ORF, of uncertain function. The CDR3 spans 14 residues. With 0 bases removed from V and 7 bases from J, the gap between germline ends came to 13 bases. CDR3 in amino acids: CASSLGRGKGEAFF. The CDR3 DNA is TGTGCCAGCAGCTTGGGCAGAGGGAAGGGTGAAGCTTTCTTT.

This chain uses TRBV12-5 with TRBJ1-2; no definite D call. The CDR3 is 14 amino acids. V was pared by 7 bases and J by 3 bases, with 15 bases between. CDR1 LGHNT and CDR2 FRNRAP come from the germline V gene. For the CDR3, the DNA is TGTGCTAGTGCCATAAACCCCGAGCACTATGGCTACACCTTC. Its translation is CASAINPEHYGYTF.

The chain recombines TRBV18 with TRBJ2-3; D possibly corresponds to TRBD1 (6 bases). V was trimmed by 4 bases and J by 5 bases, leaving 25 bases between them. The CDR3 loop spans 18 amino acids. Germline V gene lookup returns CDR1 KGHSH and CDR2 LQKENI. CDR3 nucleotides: TGTGCCAGCTCACGACTTCGAAGACAGGAGGAAGTCCAAGATACGCAGTATTTT. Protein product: CASSRLRRQEEVQDTQYF.

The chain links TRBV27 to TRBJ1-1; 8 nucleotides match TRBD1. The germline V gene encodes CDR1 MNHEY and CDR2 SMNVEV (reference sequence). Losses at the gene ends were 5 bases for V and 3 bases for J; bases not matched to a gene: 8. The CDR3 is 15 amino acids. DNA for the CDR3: TGTGCCAGCAGTGTGGCAGGGGGCAGGGACACTGAAGCTTTCTTT. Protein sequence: CASSVAGGRDTEAFF.

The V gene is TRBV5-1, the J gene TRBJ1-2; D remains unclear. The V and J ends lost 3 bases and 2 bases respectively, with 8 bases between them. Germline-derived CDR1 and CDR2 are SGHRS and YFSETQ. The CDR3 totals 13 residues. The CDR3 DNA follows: TGCGCCAGCAGCTCGGGCCAAAACTATGGCTACACCTTC. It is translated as CASSSGQNYGYTF. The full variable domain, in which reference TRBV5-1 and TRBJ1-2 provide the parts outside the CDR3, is KAGVTQTPRYLIKTRGQQVTLSCSPISGHRSVSWYQQTPGQGLQFLFEYFSETQRNKGNFPGRFSGRQFSNSRSEMNVSTLELGDSALYLCASSSGQNYGYTFGSGTRLTVV.

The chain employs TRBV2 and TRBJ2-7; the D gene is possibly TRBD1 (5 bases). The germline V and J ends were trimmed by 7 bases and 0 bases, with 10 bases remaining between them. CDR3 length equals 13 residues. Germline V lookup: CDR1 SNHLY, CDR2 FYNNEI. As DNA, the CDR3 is TGTGCCAGCATAACAGGCTACTCCTACGAGCAGTACTTC. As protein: CASITGYSYEQYF. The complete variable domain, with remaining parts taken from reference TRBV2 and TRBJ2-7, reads EPEVTQTPSHQVTQMGQEVILRCVPISNHLYFYWYRQILGQKVEFLVSFYNNEISEKSEIFDDQFSVERPDGSNFTLKIRSTKLEDSAMYFCASITGYSYEQYFGPGTRLTVT.

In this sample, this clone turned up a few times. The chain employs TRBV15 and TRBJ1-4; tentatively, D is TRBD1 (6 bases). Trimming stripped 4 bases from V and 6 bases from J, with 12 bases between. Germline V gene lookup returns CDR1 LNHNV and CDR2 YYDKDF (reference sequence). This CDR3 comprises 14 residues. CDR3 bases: TGTGCCACCAGCACCCGACAGGTATATGAAAAACTGTTTTTT. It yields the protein CATSTRQVYEKLFF.

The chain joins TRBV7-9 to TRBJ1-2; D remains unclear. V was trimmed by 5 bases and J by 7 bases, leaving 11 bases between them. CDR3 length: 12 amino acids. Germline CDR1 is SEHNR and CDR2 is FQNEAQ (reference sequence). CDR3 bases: TGTGCCAGCAGCCCTGAGATGGGTGGCTACACCTTC. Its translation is CASSPEMGGYTF.

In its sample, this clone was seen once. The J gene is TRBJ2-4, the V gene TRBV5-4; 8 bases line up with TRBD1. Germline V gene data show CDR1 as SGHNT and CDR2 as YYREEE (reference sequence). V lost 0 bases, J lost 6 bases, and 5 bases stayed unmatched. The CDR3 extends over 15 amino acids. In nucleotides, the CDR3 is TGTGCCAGCAGCTTGGGAGGACAGGGCCCAAACATTCAGTACTTC. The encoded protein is CASSLGGQGPNIQYF.

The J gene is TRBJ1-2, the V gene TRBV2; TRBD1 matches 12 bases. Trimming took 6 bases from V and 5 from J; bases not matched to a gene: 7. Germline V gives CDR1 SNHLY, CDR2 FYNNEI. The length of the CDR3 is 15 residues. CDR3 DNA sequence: TGTGCCAGCAGGGGGGACAGGGGGCTGAAGTATGGCTACACCTTC. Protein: CASRGDRGLKYGYTF.

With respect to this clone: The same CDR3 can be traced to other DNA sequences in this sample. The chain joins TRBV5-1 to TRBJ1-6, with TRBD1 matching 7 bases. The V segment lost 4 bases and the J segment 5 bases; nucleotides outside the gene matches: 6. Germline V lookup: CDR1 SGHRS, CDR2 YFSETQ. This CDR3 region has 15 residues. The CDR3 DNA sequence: TGCGCCAGCAGCGCGGGACAGCCAAATAATTCACCCCTCCACTTT. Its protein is CASSAGQPNNSPLHF.

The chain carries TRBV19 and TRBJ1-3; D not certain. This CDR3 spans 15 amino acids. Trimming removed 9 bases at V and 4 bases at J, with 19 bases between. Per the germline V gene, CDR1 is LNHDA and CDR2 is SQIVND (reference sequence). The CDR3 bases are TGTGCCAGCCGACCTTGGACGGTAGAAGGAAACACCATATATTTT. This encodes CASRPWTVEGNTIYF.

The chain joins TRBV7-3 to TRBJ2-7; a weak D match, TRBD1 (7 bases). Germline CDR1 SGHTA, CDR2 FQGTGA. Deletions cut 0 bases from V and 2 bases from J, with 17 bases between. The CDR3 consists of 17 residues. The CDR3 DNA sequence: TGTGCCAGCAGCTTAACGGGAGCCAGGGGGGAGGCCTACGAGCAGTACTTC. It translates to CASSLTGARGEAYEQYF.